The text below deals with one TCR beta chain. Germline V gene data show CDR1 as SGHVS and CDR2 as FNYEAQ. This CDR3 region has 15 residues. Trimming at V came to 5 bases and at J to 0 bases, leaving 2 bases not matched to a gene. This record comes from a study of CD8 T cells in Susac syndrome. The RNA input was about 0.5 to 1 ug, and it was reverse transcribed with random hexamers. From the immunoSEQ multiplex PCR reads, TCRdb called clonotypes with MiXCR, one entry per CDR3 protein. The repertoire consists of 90,000 or so distinct CDR3 sequences, with over 80% occurring once and the leading ten covering about 0.32%.

Sequenced sample: CD8+ T cells from PBMCs. This sequence was found in a human donor in good health. This chain joins TRBV7-6 and TRBJ2-3; 10 positions match TRBD2. The CDR3 coding sequence is TGTGCCAGCAGCCGGGGACTAGCGAGCACAGATACGCAGTATTTT. It is translated as CASSRGLASTDTQYF.